This paragraph reports one T cell receptor beta chain. The data stem from a study of blood T cell repertoires in COVID-19. Study-wide context: From T cells, B-cell-depleted T cells, or PBMCs came the material, which was cDNA or gDNA.

How the authors handled the data: By means of reference gene primer amplification, nucleated cell counts were estimated. Using immunoSEQ multiplex PCR, the repertoire was profiled, and TCRdb retains in-frame clones only, with some absent. Clonal size and the V and J genes are those of that table, whereas D and trimming came from the DNA. In the table there are approximately 85,000 clones, about nine tenths of which are singletons. The CDR3 is made up of 13 amino acids. Germline V lookup: CDR1 KGHDR, CDR2 SFDVKD. Trimming took off 3 bases at V and 4 bases at J, with 8 bases between the two ends. The sample comprised peripheral blood. This clonotype originated in a man aged 45 to 65 with active or convalescent COVID-19. The chain has TRBV24-1 and TRBJ1-1, with a tentative D call TRBD1 (5 bases). The CDR3 reads CATSDARGTEAFF. The CDR3 DNA follows: TGTGCCACCAGTGATGCTAGGGGCACTGAAGCTTTCTTT.